This T cell receptor (beta chain) originates from a study of T cells after yellow fever vaccination. Whole-study context: Researchers used SMART-Seq v4 Ultra Low Input to prepare fractions that had low cell numbers. Overall study results and limits: The presence of abundant clonotypes contaminating from the bulk population was possible in FACS-sorted repertoires.

The CDR3 sequence is 14 residues long. Trimming stripped 5 bases from V and 1 base from J, with 9 bases between. A process of 5'RACE template switching, which added a universal primer site and UMIs, was used to make TCR cDNA. From the 5' RACE reads, TCRdb called clonotypes with MiXCR, one entry per CDR3 protein. Counted here are some 96,000 distinct CDR3 sequences, 8.9% occurring once; the ten biggest clones make up roughly 15%. This clonotype was recorded a few times. This chain connects TRBV12-3 or TRBV12-4 to TRBJ1-5, with TRBD1 as a possible D gene (5 bases). The TCR originated in a young man who received the YFV17D yellow fever vaccine. The sequencing used CD8+ T cells not binding an NS4B(214-222) dextramer, sorted from PBMCs, collected around 14 days after the first yellow fever vaccination. CDR3 sequence (DNA): TGTGCCAGCAGTGGGGGACTGAGCAATCAGCCCCAGCATTTT. Translation gives CASSGGLSNQPQHF.